The sequence of this T cell receptor beta chain was determined in a study of spatial heterogeneity in lung cancer. A few counts support this clonotype. The length of the CDR3 is 13 residues. V dropped 6 bases and J dropped 6 bases, with 11 bases sitting between them. CDR1 and CDR2 from the germline V gene are SGHTA and FQGTGA. Each TCR cDNA molecule carried a unique molecular identifier. MiXCR, applied by TCRdb to the 5' RACE reads, yields one record per CDR3 protein. The data contain some 64,000 distinct CDR3 sequences, roughly 8% of them singletons. Documented time point: sample taken at primary tumor resection. Whole RNA obtained from tumor, nontumor lung or frozen PBMC underwent sequencing without sorting.

This chain uses TRBV7-3 with TRBJ2-2; the D is unclear. This TCR came from a female donor with early-stage non-small cell lung cancer. The sequences come from PBMCs, collected at surgery. The CDR3 loop is CASRRDSPGELFF. CDR3 DNA sequence: TGTGCCAGCAGGCGAGATAGCCCCGGGGAGCTGTTTTTT.